Listed below are T cell receptor beta chains from one sample, sequenced in a study of Graves' ophthalmopathy and Graves' hyperthyroidism. TCRdb fed the multiplex PCR reads into MiXCR, producing one record per CDR3 protein. The sample has hundreds of thousands of distinct CDR3 sequences, about 24% seen once. Specimen: peripheral blood. The receptors stem from a woman aged 18-29 years with stable Graves' hyperthyroidism. Some clones in this sample may be carry-over from other donors' samples. Each CDR3 is given with its conserved first and last residue. Fields, in order: clone size, V gene, D gene, J gene, CDR3 protein, CDR3 DNA. D genes are given only for firm matches. A row's size may be missing; if present it is once, few, many or a size class.

many,TRBV12-3/TRBV12-4,NA,TRBJ1-2,CASSWGGFDYTF,TGTGCCAGCAGCTGGGGGGGCTTTGACTACACCTTC
many,TRBV7-2,NA,TRBJ1-2,CASSPPGEGYTF,TGTGCCAGCAGCCCCCCAGGGGAAGGCTACACCTTC
NA,TRBV6-2/TRBV6-3,NA,TRBJ1-1,CASRPRGVEAFF,TGTGCCAGCAGGCCACGAGGGGTTGAAGCTTTCTTT
many,TRBV4-2,NA,TRBJ2-7,CASSQGVDSYEQYF,TGTGCCAGCAGCCAAGGGGTTGACTCCTACGAGCAGTACTTC
NA,TRBV5-1,NA,TRBJ1-2,CASGPVSVGYTF,TGCGCCAGCGGGCCTGTGAGTGTTGGCTACACCTTC
NA,TRBV4-1,NA,TRBJ1-2,CASSHRPGTVYGYTF,TGCGCCAGCAGCCATAGACCCGGGACGGTCTATGGCTACACCTTC
NA,TRBV6-1,NA,TRBJ2-2,CASSERSGYTGELFF,TGTGCCAGCAGTGAAAGGTCGGGGTACACCGGGGAGCTGTTTTTT
NA,TRBV6-5,NA,TRBJ2-7,CASSYAPGQSYEQYF,TGTGCCAGCAGTTACGCACCGGGGCAGTCCTACGAGCAGTACTTC
many,TRBV29-1,TRBD2,TRBJ2-5,CSVIDRVGRLAGEGTQYF,TGCAGCGTTATCGACAGGGTTGGAAGACTAGCGGGAGAGGGGACCCAGTACTTC
many,TRBV18,NA,TRBJ2-2,CASPGVTPNTGELFF,TGTGCCAGCCCAGGGGTTACACCGAACACCGGGGAGCTGTTTTTT
many,TRBV29-1,TRBD1,TRBJ1-2,CSVTQGAVGYTF,TGCAGCGTAACTCAGGGGGCGGTAGGCTACACCTTC
many,TRBV6-5,NA,TRBJ1-1,CASSRQGLSTEAFF,TGTGCCAGCAGCCGCCAGGGGCTGAGCACTGAAGCTTTCTTT
NA,TRBV12-3/TRBV12-4,NA,TRBJ2-7,CASSQRLRSSYEQYF,TGTGCCAGCAGTCAACGACTGAGGAGCTCCTACGAGCAGTACTTC
NA,TRBV6-1,NA,TRBJ2-7,CASSPGGPSSYEQYF,TGTGCCAGCAGCCCCGGGGGGCCCAGCTCCTACGAGCAGTACTTC
NA,TRBV29-1,NA,TRBJ1-2,CSVEDIWLANYGYTF,TGCAGCGTTGAAGATATTTGGCTGGCTAACTATGGCTACACCTTC
many,TRBV6-1,NA,TRBJ1-2,CASSEALWEGGYTF,TGTGCCAGCAGTGAAGCCTTGTGGGAGGGTGGCTACACCTTC
NA,TRBV4-1,TRBD1,TRBJ1-1,CASSYPPRSGGWSTEAFF,TGCGCCAGCAGCTACCCCCCTAGGTCAGGGGGCTGGAGTACTGAAGCTTTCTTT
NA,TRBV4-1,TRBD2,TRBJ2-5,CASSQPSRGSQETQYF,TGCGCCAGCAGCCAACCCTCGCGGGGGAGCCAAGAGACCCAGTACTTC
many,TRBV11-2,NA,TRBJ1-3,CASSLWGDSGNTIYF,TGTGCCAGCAGCCTATGGGGGGACTCTGGAAACACCATATATTTT
NA,TRBV20-1,NA,TRBJ2-6,CSASPTGANVLTF,TGCAGTGCTAGCCCCACTGGGGCCAACGTCCTGACTTTC
NA,TRBV24-1,NA,TRBJ1-1,CATRLDRHTEAFF,TGTGCCACCAGGCTAGACAGACACACTGAAGCTTTCTTT
many,TRBV12-3/TRBV12-4,NA,TRBJ2-5,CASSFGPGQETQYF,TGTGCCAGCAGTTTTGGCCCGGGGCAAGAGACCCAGTACTTC
many,TRBV11-2,TRBD1,TRBJ2-7,CASSSFRGRPYEQYF,TGTGCCAGCAGCTCCTTCAGGGGGCGCCCCTACGAGCAGTACTTC
NA,TRBV6-1,NA,TRBJ1-1,CASINNAQGGITEAFF,TGTGCCAGCATCAATAACGCTCAGGGAGGGATCACTGAAGCTTTCTTT
NA,TRBV20-1,NA,TRBJ1-1,CSAWPARGDSTEAFF,TGCAGTGCGTGGCCAGCCCGGGGTGATAGCACTGAAGCTTTCTTT
NA,TRBV30,TRBD1,TRBJ2-2,CAWTPDRGSTGELFF,TGTGCCTGGACGCCGGACAGGGGTTCCACTGGGGAGCTGTTTTTT
NA,TRBV6-5,NA,TRBJ1-1,CASSYTGIVTEAFF,TGTGCCAGCAGTTACACCGGGATCGTCACTGAAGCTTTCTTT
many,TRBV20-1,NA,TRBJ1-1,CSAIGTKTYTEAFF,TGCAGTGCTATTGGGACAAAAACCTACACTGAAGCTTTCTTT
NA,TRBV4-1,TRBD2,TRBJ2-7,CASSQTLAGAYYEQYF,TGCGCCAGCAGCCAAACCCTAGCGGGGGCCTACTACGAGCAGTACTTC
many,TRBV29-1,NA,TRBJ2-7,CSVGSSEQYF,TGCAGCGTTGGGAGCTCCGAGCAGTACTTC
many,TRBV6-1,NA,TRBJ1-1,CASSEGMENTEAFF,TGTGCCAGCAGTGAAGGGATGGAGAACACTGAAGCTTTCTTT
NA,TRBV7-2,NA,TRBJ1-5,CASSTGRTASQHF,TGTGCCAGCAGCACCGGGCGGACCGCAAGCCAGCATTTT
NA,TRBV9,TRBD1,TRBJ1-1,CASSVTGETEAFF,TGTGCCAGCAGCGTAACAGGGGAGACTGAAGCTTTCTTT
many,TRBV20-1,NA,TRBJ2-7,CSAMDSPGYEQYF,TGCAGTGCTATGGACAGCCCGGGCTACGAGCAGTACTTC
many,TRBV25-1,TRBD1,TRBJ1-2,CASSEFGTGGADGYTF,TGTGCCAGCAGTGAATTTGGGACAGGGGGCGCAGATGGCTACACCTTC
many,TRBV15,NA,TRBJ2-5,CATSRVEGARQETQYF,TGTGCCACCAGCAGAGTGGAGGGGGCGAGGCAAGAGACCCAGTACTTC
few,TRBV3-1,NA,TRBJ2-5,CASSQVTEETQYF,TGTGCCAGCAGCCAAGTTACAGAAGAGACCCAGTACTTC
NA,TRBV20-1,NA,TRBJ2-5,CSARGWTEETQYF,TGCAGTGCTAGAGGCTGGACCGAAGAGACCCAGTACTTC
many,TRBV12-3/TRBV12-4,NA,TRBJ1-5,CASREGVGQPQHF,TGTGCCAGCAGAGAGGGGGTTGGACAGCCCCAGCATTTT
few,TRBV28,NA,TRBJ1-3,CASKVSGNTIYF,TGTGCCAGCAAGGTATCTGGAAACACCATATATTTT
many,TRBV5-1,TRBD2,TRBJ2-5,CASSFGGTETQYF,TGCGCCAGCAGCTTCGGGGGGACAGAGACCCAGTACTTC
many,TRBV9,NA,TRBJ2-7,CASSLAWGLGEQYF,TGTGCCAGCAGCCTGGCGTGGGGTTTAGGCGAGCAGTACTTC
many,TRBV12-3/TRBV12-4,TRBD1,TRBJ1-6,CASSFYRGGNSPLHF,TGTGCCAGCAGTTTCTACAGGGGTGGTAATTCACCCCTCCACTTT
NA,TRBV13,TRBD1,TRBJ2-5,CASSLQGAPSTETQYF,TGTGCCAGCAGCCTACAGGGGGCCCCGTCCACCGAGACCCAGTACTTC
many,TRBV7-8,TRBD2,TRBJ2-5,CASSSLAGGYQETQYF,TGTGCCAGCAGCTCCCTAGCGGGAGGGTACCAAGAGACCCAGTACTTC
many,TRBV7-8,NA,TRBJ2-5,CASSPLRETQYF,TGTGCCAGCAGCCCTCTGCGGGAGACCCAGTACTTC
many,TRBV10-3,NA,TRBJ2-2,CAISAATTNTGELFF,TGTGCCATCAGTGCTGCGACCACGAACACCGGGGAGCTGTTTTTT
many,TRBV28,NA,TRBJ2-7,CASWDGQPYEQYF,TGTGCCAGCTGGGACGGGCAGCCCTACGAGCAGTACTTC
many,TRBV20-1,TRBD2,TRBJ2-7,CSATEGGRNSYEQYF,TGCAGTGCCACGGAGGGCGGGAGGAACTCCTACGAGCAGTACTTC
many,TRBV6-1,NA,TRBJ2-7,CASSERVSYEQYF,TGTGCCAGCAGTGAAAGGGTATCCTACGAGCAGTACTTC
once,TRBV5-1,NA,TRBJ1-1,CASSLLGVGSAFF,TGCGCCAGCAGCTTGCTAGGGGTCGGATCAGCTTTCTTT
many,TRBV5-1,NA,TRBJ1-2,CASSPFQEDYGYTF,TGCGCCAGCAGCCCTTTCCAAGAGGACTATGGCTACACCTTC
NA,TRBV18,TRBD2,TRBJ2-7,CASSDGLAGVEQYF,TGTGCCAGCTCAGATGGGCTAGCGGGAGTCGAGCAGTACTTC
many,TRBV6-1,NA,TRBJ1-3,CASSEETGTSGNTIYF,TGTGCCAGCAGTGAGGAAACAGGAACCTCTGGAAACACCATATATTTT
few,TRBV11-1,NA,TRBJ2-5,CASSLGQNPNLQETQYF,TGTGCCAGCAGCTTAGGACAGAACCCCAACCTTCAAGAGACCCAGTACTTC
few,TRBV30,TRBD2,TRBJ2-7,CARTSGQTYEQYF,TGTGCCCGGACTAGCGGGCAGACCTACGAGCAGTACTTC
many,TRBV28,NA,TRBJ2-7,CASRGGPRYEQYF,TGTGCCAGCAGGGGAGGACCTAGGTACGAGCAGTACTTC